One and the same sample provided the 18 T cell receptor beta chains below, sequenced in a study of T cells in Graves' hyperthyroidism and ophthalmopathy. Template material for amplifying TCR beta CDR3 regions consisted of RNA transcripts. The HTBI primer set served for first-round RT-PCR of the TCR CDR3. TCRdb ran MiXCR on the multiplex PCR reads and lists one entry per CDR3 protein. The sample lists 300,000 to 450,000 distinct CDR3 sequences, more than 20% occurring once. The sequencing input was blood. All receptors derive from a man between 50 and 59 years old with Graves' hyperthyroidism.

A remark on this clonotype: A much larger clone is a single base away; this may be a read error. The gene calls are TRBV28 and TRBJ2-1, with D unclear. CDR1 is MDHEN and CDR2 is SYDVKM in the germline V gene. There are 15 residues in the CDR3. CDR3 in DNA: TGTGCCAGCAGTTTGTCGAGAAGCTCCTACAATGAGCCGTTCTTC. It specifies CASSLSRSSYNEPFF.

The chain has TRBV6-1 and TRBJ2-1; 7 bases are a match to TRBD1. CDR1 and CDR2 (germline): MNHNS, SASEGT. The ends lost 2 bases at V and 0 bases at J; junction bases unmatched: 1. The CDR3 length is 15 residues. This CDR3 is CASSERDSSYNEQFF. The CDR3, as DNA: TGTGCCAGCAGTGAAAGGGACAGCTCCTACAATGAGCAGTTCTTC.

This clonotype was counted ten times or more. The V gene is TRBV3-1, the J gene TRBJ2-5, with no clear D. The V and J ends lost 1 base and 1 base respectively, with 4 bases between them. Germline CDR1 reads LGHDT; CDR2 reads YNNKEL (reference sequence). The CDR3 is made up of 13 amino acids. CDR3 amino acids: CASSQARQETQYF. Written as DNA, the CDR3 is TGTGCCAGCAGCCAAGCCCGCCAAGAGACCCAGTACTTC.

This rearrangement joins TRBV5-1 to TRBJ2-6; maybe TRBD2 (5 bases). Trimming cost V 1 base and J 4 bases, with 18 bases left between them. In germline, CDR1 is SGHRS, CDR2 YFSETQ. This CDR3 is built from 18 residues. DNA for the CDR3: TGCGCCAGCAGCTTGTCCGGCGGCGGGCTTGGCGGGGCCAACGTCCTGACTTTC. Translated, it gives CASSLSGGGLGGANVLTF.

V and J are TRBV7-9 and TRBJ1-4, with 9 bases fitting TRBD1. V shed 5 bases, J shed 10 bases, and the junction held 8 bases outside the gene matches. The CDR3 spans 14 residues. CDR1 SEHNR and CDR2 FQNEAQ come from the germline V gene (reference sequence). The CDR3 spells CASSATGGEGKLFF. In nucleotides, the CDR3 is TGTGCCAGCAGCGCAACAGGGGGCGAGGGAAAACTGTTTTTT.

The chain employs TRBV12-3 or TRBV12-4 and TRBJ2-1; D gene unclear. Trimming left V 5 bases short and J 0 bases short, with 11 bases between. The CDR3 contains 15 residues. The CDR3 region is CASSQFGGSYNEQFF. The DNA for the CDR3 is TGTGCCAGCAGTCAATTCGGCGGCTCCTACAATGAGCAGTTCTTC.

V is TRBV10-3 and J is TRBJ1-5; D is unclear. Looked up from germline, CDR1 is ENHRY and CDR2 is SYGVKD. The CDR3 runs 15 residues. The V and J ends lost 11 bases and 3 bases respectively, with 20 bases between them. CDR3: CASSNGILLNQPQHF. DNA for the CDR3: TGTGCCTCAAGCAACGGGATCTTGCTCAATCAGCCCCAGCATTTT.

This clonotype came up a few times. V is TRBV27 and J is TRBJ1-5, with D possibly TRBD1 on 5 matching bases. The CDR3 has 14 amino acids. V lost 1 base and J lost 5, with 9 bases in between. Germline CDR1 and CDR2: MNHEY and SMNVEV (reference sequence). CDR3 sequence (DNA): TGTGCCAGCAGTTTATTGGGACGGCATCAGCCCCAGCATTTT. It is translated as CASSLLGRHQPQHF.

This chain joins TRBV11-2 and TRBJ1-6; 7 positions agree with TRBD1. This CDR3 spans 16 amino acids. The germline CDR1 and CDR2 sequences are SGHAT and FQNNGV. With 4 bases clipped from V and 3 bases from J, the junction kept 6 bases outside the gene matches. This chain's CDR3 is CASSSGTENYNSPLHF. As DNA, the CDR3 is TGTGCCAGCAGCTCCGGGACAGAGAACTATAATTCACCCCTCCACTTT.

This clonotype was seen once. CDR3 sequence reads: CASSVGSGGVDEKLFF. The CDR3 DNA is TGTGCCAGCAGCGTAGGATCCGGAGGGGTGGATGAAAAACTGTTTTTT. This sequence joins TRBV9 and TRBJ1-4, with a weak D call TRBD1 (5 bases). The CDR3 extends over 16 amino acids. CDR1 SGDLS and CDR2 YYNGEE come from the germline V gene. Deletions cut 0 bases from V and 6 bases from J, with 15 bases between.

This clonotype was detected ten times or more. This chain joins TRBV7-8 and TRBJ2-1; either TRBD1 or TRBD2 may fit D (5 bases each). CDR1 SGHVS and CDR2 FQNEAQ come from the germline V gene. The CDR3 runs to 12 residues. Trimming removed 4 bases from V and 13 bases from J, with 14 bases in between. CDR3 protein: CASSSPRGPQFF. For the CDR3, the DNA is TGTGCCAGCAGCTCCCCCCGGGGACCCCAGTTCTTC. Full variable domain (rest looked up from reference TRBV7-8 and TRBJ2-1): GAGVSQSPRYKVAKRGQDVALRCDPISGHVSLFWYQQALGQGPEFLTYFQNEAQLDKSGLPSDRFFAERPEGSVSTLKIQRTQQEDSAVYLCASSSPRGPQFFGPGTRLTVL.

This clonotype has more than one count but fewer than ten. The V call is TRBV4-1, the J call TRBJ1-2; TRBD1 might be the D (5 bases). CDR1 is MGHRA, CDR2 YSYEKL, per germline. CDR3 length: 14 amino acids. Trimming shortened V by 4 bases and J by 1 base, and 10 bases separated the two germline ends. CDR3 sequence: CASSRGVGNYGYTF. CDR3 DNA: TGCGCCAGCAGCCGAGGGGTGGGTAACTATGGCTACACCTTC.

This clonotype was recorded at least ten times. V usage is TRBV7-9 and J usage is TRBJ1-1; TRBD1 is a possible D gene (5 bases). Per the germline V gene, CDR1 is SEHNR and CDR2 is FQNEAQ (reference sequence). V was pared by 4 bases and J by 6 bases, with 12 bases between. CDR3 length: 13 amino acids. CDR3: CASSSGTDSEAFF. For the CDR3, the DNA is TGTGCCAGCAGCTCCGGGACGGACTCTGAAGCTTTCTTT.

This clonotype was seen many times. CDR3 coding DNA: TGTGCCAGCAGTTGGCCTGAGCAGTTCTTC. This translates into CASSWPEQFF. The chain recombines TRBV28 with TRBJ2-1; D remains unclear. Germline CDR1 MDHEN, CDR2 SYDVKM. This CDR3 region has 10 residues. V dropped 4 bases and J dropped 9 bases, with 4 bases sitting between them.

The chain combines TRBV10-3 with TRBJ2-5; D is unresolved. V shed 0 bases and J shed 3 bases, with 5 bases lying between them. Germline assignment: CDR1 ENHRY and CDR2 SYGVKD. This CDR3 is 13 amino acids long. This chain's CDR3 is CAISESAEETQYF. CDR3 bases: TGTGCCATCAGTGAGTCCGCAGAAGAGACCCAGTACTTC.

The sample holds a few counts of this clonotype. The J gene is TRBJ2-7, the V gene TRBV29-1, with D uncertain. From germline, CDR1 is SQVTM and CDR2 ANQGSEA. The CDR3 spans 13 residues. Between the trimmed V and J ends, which lost 5 bases and 7 bases, there was a span of 18 bases. In DNA form, the CDR3 reads TGCAGCGTTTGGACGGCCCCCATCTTGGAGCAGTACTTC. It yields the protein CSVWTAPILEQYF.

This clonotype was seen a handful of times. The chain carries TRBV19 and TRBJ2-5, with D possibly matching TRBD1 (5 bases). The CDR3 loop spans 12 amino acids. Trimming pared 3 bases from V and 5 bases from J, leaving 7 bases between. Germline CDR1 and CDR2: LNHDA and SQIVND (reference sequence). CDR3 region: CASSIRAETQYF. The CDR3 region has the DNA TGTGCCAGTAGTATCAGGGCTGAGACCCAGTACTTC.

V gene TRBV11-2 combines with J gene TRBJ2-3; D might be TRBD1 (5 bases). The CDR3 spans 14 residues. Trimming removed 4 bases at V and 7 bases at J, with 15 bases between. The germline V gene encodes CDR1 SGHAT and CDR2 FQNNGV. CDR3 nucleotides: TGTGCCAGCAGCTCCCTCCGGACAACAAATACGCAGTATTTT. Translation: CASSSLRTTNTQYF.